This T cell receptor beta chain was sequenced in a study of T cell responses to AZD1222 COVID-19 vaccine. The germline V gene encodes CDR1 SGHDT and CDR2 YYEEEE. The V and J ends lost 0 bases and 7 bases respectively, with 11 bases between them. This CDR3 comprises 14 residues. Broader study findings: Baseline testing showed seropositivity in only a handful of AZD1222 recipients.

There are a few counts of this clone. Antigen: not known. Data came from immunoSEQ multiplex PCR; TCRdb stores just in-frame clones and leaves some out. The data contain around 180,000 clones, 85% to 90% of them seen just once; the ten biggest clones take up around 7.9%. Sequenced here: peripheral blood, sampled on day 0 of AZD1222 vaccination. The receptor was isolated from an adult in good health. The chain combines TRBV5-6 with TRBJ1-5; D gene ambiguous. DNA for the CDR3: TGTGCCAGCAGCTTGGCTAGGAGGGTGCAGCCCCAGCATTTT. Amino acids: CASSLARRVQPQHF.